Sequencing of this T cell receptor beta chain was carried out in a study of blood T cell repertoires in COVID-19. Across the whole study: Specimens from acute and convalescent COVID-19 originated in the United States, Italy and Spain. Sources were T cells, B-cell-depleted T cells, or PBMCs; the material itself was cDNA or gDNA.

In the source study's methods: Amplification of reference gene primers provided the estimated nucleated cell counts. The repertoire was sequenced with immunoSEQ multiplex PCR; TCRdb's copy has only in-frame clones and lacks some. V and J calls and clone size are copied from that table; D and trimming were computed from the DNA. The sample includes some 96,000 clones, 75% to 90% of them seen just once. CDR1 is LGHDT and CDR2 is YNNKEL in the germline V gene (reference sequence). The CDR3 runs 14 residues. V was shortened by 1 base and J by 4 bases, with 10 bases between the two germline ends. V and J are TRBV3-1 (or the pseudogene TRBV3-2) and TRBJ1-1; D gene unclear. The clonotype was recovered from a man older than 75 with acute or convalescent COVID-19. The sample consisted of peripheral blood. CDR3 loop: CASSQVRGGTEAFF. CDR3 DNA sequence: TGTGCCAGCAGCCAAGTGCGGGGAGGCACTGAAGCTTTCTTT.